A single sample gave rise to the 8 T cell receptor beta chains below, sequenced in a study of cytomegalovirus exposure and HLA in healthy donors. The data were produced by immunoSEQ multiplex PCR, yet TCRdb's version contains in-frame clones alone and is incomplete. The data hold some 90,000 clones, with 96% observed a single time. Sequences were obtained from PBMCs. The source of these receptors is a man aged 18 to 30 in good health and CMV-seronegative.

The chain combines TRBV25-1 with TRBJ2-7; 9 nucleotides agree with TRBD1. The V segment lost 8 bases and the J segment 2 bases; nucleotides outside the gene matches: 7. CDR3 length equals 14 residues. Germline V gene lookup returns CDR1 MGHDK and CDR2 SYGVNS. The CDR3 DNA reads TGTGCCAGCTCGGCGGGACAGGGACCCTACGAGCAGTACTTC. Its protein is CASSAGQGPYEQYF.

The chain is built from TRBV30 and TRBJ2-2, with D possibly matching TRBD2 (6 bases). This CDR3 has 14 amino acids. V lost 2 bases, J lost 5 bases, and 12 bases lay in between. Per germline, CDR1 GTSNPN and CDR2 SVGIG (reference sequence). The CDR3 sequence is CAWSPGGKTGELFF. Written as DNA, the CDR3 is TGTGCCTGGAGTCCTGGGGGGAAGACCGGGGAGCTGTTTTTT.

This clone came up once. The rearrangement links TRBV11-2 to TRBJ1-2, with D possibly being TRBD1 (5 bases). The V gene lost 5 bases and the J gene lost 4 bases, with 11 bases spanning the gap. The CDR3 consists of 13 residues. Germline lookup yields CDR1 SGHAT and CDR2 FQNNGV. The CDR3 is CASSLGTGYGYTF. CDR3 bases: TGTGCCAGCAGCCTCGGGACTGGCTATGGCTACACCTTC.

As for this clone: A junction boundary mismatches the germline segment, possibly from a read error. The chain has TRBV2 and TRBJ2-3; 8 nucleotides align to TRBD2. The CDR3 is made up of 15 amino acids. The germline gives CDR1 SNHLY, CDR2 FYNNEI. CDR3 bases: TGTGCCAGCAGTCAAGCGGGAGTGAGCACAGATACGCAGTATTTT. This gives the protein CASSQAGVSTDTQYF.

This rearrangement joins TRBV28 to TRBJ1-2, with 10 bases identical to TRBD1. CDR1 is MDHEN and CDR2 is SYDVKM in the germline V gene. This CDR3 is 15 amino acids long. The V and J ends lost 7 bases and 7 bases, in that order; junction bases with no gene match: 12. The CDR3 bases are TGTGCCAGCAAACCAGGACAGGGGGAGTCCGCTGGCTACACCTTC. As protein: CASKPGQGESAGYTF.

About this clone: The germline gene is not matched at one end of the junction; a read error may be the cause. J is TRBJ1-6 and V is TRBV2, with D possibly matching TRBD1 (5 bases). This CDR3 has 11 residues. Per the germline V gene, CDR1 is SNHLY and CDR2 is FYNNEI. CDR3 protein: CASSSRTGVYF. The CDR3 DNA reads TGTGCCAGCAGTTCCCGGACGGGGGTCTACTTT.

CDR3 DNA sequence: TGTGCCATGCAGCCGGCTGGCGGTCAGCCCCAGCATTTT. Translating it yields CAMQPAGGQPQHF. This chain links TRBV10-3 with TRBJ1-5; D gene ambiguous. Germline loops: CDR1 ENHRY, CDR2 SYGVKD. This CDR3 spans 13 amino acids. V was shortened by 9 bases and J by 6 bases, with 15 bases between the two germline ends.

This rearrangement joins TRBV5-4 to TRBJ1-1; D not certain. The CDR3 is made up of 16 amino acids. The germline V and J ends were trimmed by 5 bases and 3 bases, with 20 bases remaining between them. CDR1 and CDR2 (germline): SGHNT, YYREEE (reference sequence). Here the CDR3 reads CASSPGRMGRDTEAFF. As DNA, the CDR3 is TGTGCCAGCAGTCCTGGGCGTATGGGCAGAGACACTGAAGCTTTCTTT. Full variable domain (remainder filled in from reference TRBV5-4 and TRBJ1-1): ETGVTQSPTHLIKTRGQQVTLRCSSQSGHNTVSWYQQALGQGPQFIFQYYREEENGRGNFPPRFSGLQFPNYSSELNVNALELDDSALYLCASSPGRMGRDTEAFFGQGTRLTVV.